The clone carrying this T cell receptor (beta chain) was seen at least ten times. As yet, its antigen is unknown. These data originate in a study of breast tumors, draining lymph nodes, adjacent tissues. Study-wide results and limits: Tumor repertoires ranked between lymph nodes and nontumor tissue in diversity, with V and J gene preferences. Most tumor T cells seemingly derive from lymph node, then expand in tumor. Compared with basal-like, luminal-like tumors shared significantly more repertoire with nontumor tissue.

Germline assignment: CDR1 SGHAT and CDR2 FQNNGV. The CDR3 covers 16 residues. The V and J ends lost 7 bases and 0 bases respectively, with 16 bases between them. Samples came from axillary lymph nodes draining the breast cancer. TCRdb processed the multiplex PCR reads anew with MiXCR; each CDR3 protein has one entry. The data hold 150,000 to 200,000 distinct CDR3 sequences, with roughly a third observed a single time. V gene TRBV11-2 combines with J gene TRBJ2-1, with D perhaps TRBD2 (7 bases). Sample: axillary lymph node tissue. The TCR comes from a female donor with breast cancer. Some clones in this sample may be carry-over from other donors' samples. The CDR3 region has the DNA TGTGCCAGCATGAACGGGGGGCTTCTCTCCTACAATGAGCAGTTCTTC. Translation: CASMNGGLLSYNEQFF. Complete variable domain (other parts from reference TRBV11-2 and TRBJ2-1): EAGVAQSPRYKIIEKRQSVAFWCNPISGHATLYWYQQILGQGPKLLIQFQNNGVVDDSQLPKDRFSAERLKGVDSTLKIQPAKLEDSAVYLCASMNGGLLSYNEQFFGPGTRLTVL.